This T cell receptor beta chain was sequenced in a study of shared clonotypes between healthy human individuals. Notes on the study in general: For naive CD4 cells, approximately 5% of clonotypes were shared across a handful of donors.

Germline CDR1 and CDR2: SGHTA and FQGNSA. Trimming removed 2 bases from V and 6 bases from J, with 6 bases in between. CDR3 length: 12 residues. Comment on this clone: The target antigen is unknown.

Clones were sequenced by immunoSEQ multiplex PCR, and TCRdb holds only the in-frame ones, with some missing. Found here are some 1,100,000 clones, 70% to 80% of them singletons; the top ten hold approximately 0.5%. Into CD45RA+ naive and CD45RA-negative memory subsets, the CD4+ cells were split. The material sequenced was memory CD4+ T cells from PBMCs. Subset noted: CD45RA-negative fraction. The V and J genes are TRBV7-2 and TRBJ2-3; D is unresolved. This receptor was obtained from a man younger than 35 in good health. Some clones in this sample may be carry-over from other donors' samples. The CDR3 spells CASSLRVDTQYF. CDR3 nucleotide sequence: TGTGCCAGCAGCTTAAGGGTCGATACGCAGTATTTT.